One and the same sample provided the 23 T cell receptor beta chains below, sequenced in a study of identical twins. Each CDR3 protein gets one entry after TCRdb re-called the 5' RACE reads with MiXCR. The profile shows 250,000 or so distinct CDR3 sequences, about 7.3% of them singletons. The same data also contributed to another study, on yellow fever vaccine responses in identical twins.

The sample consisted of memory (CD45RO+) T cells sorted from blood. All receptors come from a woman under 30 in good health.

The sample holds a few counts of this clonotype. The J gene is TRBJ2-3, the V gene TRBV20-1, with TRBD1 matching over 8 bases. This CDR3 comprises 15 residues. After removal of 4 bases from V and 2 bases from J, the junction contained 8 bases not matched to a gene. The germline gives CDR1 DFQATT, CDR2 SNEGSKA (reference sequence). The CDR3 DNA sequence: TGCAGTGCTATCCAGACAGGGGCCCCCACAGATACGCAGTATTTT. Protein: CSAIQTGAPTDTQYF.

This clonotype was counted at least ten times. The chain couples TRBV2 to TRBJ2-7; no clear D gene. Trimming pared 4 bases from V and 0 bases from J, leaving 1 base between. The CDR3 loop spans 11 amino acids. Germline CDR1 reads SNHLY; CDR2 reads FYNNEI. CDR3 DNA sequence: TGTGCCAGCAGTGTCTCCTACGAGCAGTACTTC. It encodes CASSVSYEQYF.

The chain is built from TRBV10-1 and TRBJ2-2; weak D call: TRBD2 (5 bases). Germline-derived CDR1 and CDR2 are WNHNN and SYGVQD (reference sequence). Trimming removed 8 bases from V and 4 bases from J, with 11 bases in between. The CDR3 totals 13 residues. The CDR3 DNA reads as TGCGCCAGCGAGGATCGGGGCACCGGGGAGCTGTTTTTT. It yields the protein CASEDRGTGELFF.

The table lists this clonotype with many counts. The rearrangement links TRBV5-1 to TRBJ1-3; D not resolved. The V gene lost 0 bases and the J gene lost 4 bases, with 8 bases spanning the gap. The length of the CDR3 is 14 residues. Germline V gene lookup returns CDR1 SGHRS and CDR2 YFSETQ. In DNA form, the CDR3 reads TGCGCCAGCAGCTTGGGTCAGAAAGGAAACACCATATATTTT. Translated: CASSLGQKGNTIYF.

This chain connects TRBV6-1 to TRBJ2-5; 8 bases agree with TRBD2. The CDR3 loop spans 17 amino acids. Germline V gene data show CDR1 as MNHNS and CDR2 as SASEGT. The J segment lost 2 bases and the V segment lost 3 bases, leaving 11 bases of the junction unmatched. As DNA, the CDR3 is TGTGCCAGCAGTGATTGGGCCAGCGGGGGCCCACAAGAGACCCAGTACTTC. As protein: CASSDWASGGPQETQYF.

V is TRBV20-1 and J is TRBJ2-3; TRBD2 matches 9 bases. This CDR3 spans 14 amino acids. Unmatched junction bases numbered 4, after V lost 3 bases and J lost 3 bases. Germline V gene lookup returns CDR1 DFQATT and CDR2 SNEGSKA (reference sequence). The CDR3 region is CSARRGGWTDTQYF. In DNA form, the CDR3 reads TGCAGTGCTAGGCGGGGGGGTTGGACAGATACGCAGTATTTT.

This clonotype was observed at least ten times. This chain links TRBV7-8 with TRBJ1-1, with unresolved D. The CDR3 is made up of 13 amino acids. Germline-derived CDR1 and CDR2 are SGHVS and FQNEAQ. The ends were cut back, 3 bases at V and 1 base at J, with 6 bases in the middle. The chain's CDR3 is CASSFYPNTEAFF. For the CDR3, the DNA is TGTGCCAGCAGCTTTTACCCGAACACTGAAGCTTTCTTT.

The chain combines TRBV6-1 with TRBJ1-6; D is unclear. Germline V gene lookup returns CDR1 MNHNS and CDR2 SASEGT. The CDR3 runs 15 residues. V was pared by 6 bases and J by 7 bases, with 16 bases between. The CDR3 region is CASRMDLATNSPLHF. CDR3 sequence (DNA): TGTGCCAGCAGAATGGACCTCGCTACGAATTCACCCCTCCACTTT.

This clonotype has a count of ten or more. This rearrangement joins TRBV5-1 to TRBJ2-1; TRBD2 agrees at 12 bases. Germline loops: CDR1 SGHRS, CDR2 YFSETQ. Unmatched junction bases numbered 14, after V lost 0 bases and J lost 7 bases. This CDR3 contains 19 residues. As DNA, the CDR3 is TGCGCCAGCAGCTTGGTGTCACACCCTAGCGGGGGGGCTCGGAATGAGCAGTTCTTC. Translated: CASSLVSHPSGGARNEQFF.

This clonotype came up many times. The rearrangement uses TRBV28 and TRBJ1-2; 10 positions agree with TRBD1. The CDR3 sequence is 21 residues long. Trimming removed 6 bases from V and 2 bases from J; junction bases left unmatched: 24. Germline lookup yields CDR1 MDHEN and CDR2 SYDVKM. CDR3 coding DNA: TGTGCCAGCAGCCTTATGGGCTTGAACCGGGACAGGGGATATCGGAACTATGGCTACACCTTC. Translation: CASSLMGLNRDRGYRNYGYTF.

The rearrangement links TRBV7-6 to TRBJ2-3; D is uncertain. V gave up 4 bases and J gave up 6 bases, with 8 bases separating them. The CDR3 runs to 12 residues. The germline CDR1 and CDR2 sequences are SGHVS and FNYEAQ. CDR3 nucleotide sequence: TGTGCCAGCAGCTCCCGGACGGATACGCAGTATTTT. Translated, it gives CASSSRTDTQYF.

In this sample, this clonotype turned up a few times. This chain joins TRBV27 and TRBJ2-1; no definite D call. The CDR3 length is 18 residues. Germline V gives CDR1 MNHEY, CDR2 SMNVEV (reference sequence). V was cut by 6 bases and J by 0 bases, with 21 bases left in between. For the CDR3, the DNA is TGTGCCAGCAGCCTCGGTCGTCTAGATTCCTACTCCTACAATGAGCAGTTCTTC. This translates into CASSLGRLDSYSYNEQFF.

This clonotype was detected a few times. The genes are TRBV2 and TRBJ2-7; D remains ambiguous. In germline, CDR1 is SNHLY, CDR2 FYNNEI. The CDR3 is 11 amino acids. Trimming stripped 1 base from V and 6 bases from J, with 4 bases between. The CDR3 here is CASSEGGEQYV. The CDR3 nucleotides are TGTGCCAGCAGTGAAGGGGGCGAGCAGTACGTC.

This clonotype was detected a few times. This chain joins TRBV6-2 or TRBV6-3 and TRBJ2-1, with 9 bases matching TRBD2. The V gene's germline CDR1 is MNHEY and CDR2 SVGEGT. J lost 8 bases, V lost 6 bases, and 11 bases had no gene match. This CDR3 is built from 15 residues. CDR3 loop: CASSRGGVAVDEQFF. DNA for the CDR3: TGTGCCAGCAGCCGCGGGGGGGTCGCAGTTGATGAGCAGTTCTTC.

This clonotype was observed a few times. V is TRBV12-3 or TRBV12-4 and J is TRBJ1-3; possible D gene TRBD1, 5 bases. The CDR3 length is 16 residues. V was clipped by 3 bases and J by 0 bases, with 12 bases between them. The CDR3 loop is CASSFRAGSSGNTIYF. The CDR3 bases are TGTGCCAGCAGTTTTCGGGCAGGGAGCTCTGGAAACACCATATATTTT.

The gene calls are TRBV6-1 and TRBJ2-7, with 8 bases matching TRBD1. J was trimmed by 4 bases and V by 8 bases; bases with no gene match: 7. The germline V gene has CDR1 MNHNS and CDR2 SASEGT. The CDR3 consists of 13 residues. Here the CDR3 DNA reads TGTGCCAGCCGCCGGGACAGGCGGTACGAGCAGTACTTC. Its translation: CASRRDRRYEQYF.

The table lists this clonotype with a few counts. The chain links TRBV29-1 to TRBJ2-2; 7 nucleotides match TRBD2. The CDR3 extends over 14 amino acids. CDR1 and CDR2 from the germline V gene are SQVTM and ANQGSEA. V lost 5 bases to trimming and J lost 2 bases; unmatched junction nucleotides: 5. The CDR3 region is CSVRSGTNTGELFF. CDR3 nucleotides: TGCAGCGTTCGAAGCGGGACTAACACCGGGGAGCTGTTTTTT.

This clonotype has ten or more counts. CDR3 sequence reads: CSARDRGLDEQFF. The CDR3 DNA follows: TGCAGTGCCCGGGACAGGGGGCTTGATGAGCAGTTCTTC. V usage is TRBV20-1 and J usage is TRBJ2-1; 12 positions match TRBD1. There are 13 residues in the CDR3. Germline V CDR1 and CDR2: DFQATT, SNEGSKA (reference sequence). Trimming took 6 bases from V and 8 from J; bases not matched to a gene: 5.

On this clonotype itself: The junction departs from germline at one end; a sequencing error may be responsible. The chain couples TRBV20-1 to TRBJ1-1, with D possibly being TRBD1 (6 bases). The CDR3 extends over 16 amino acids. Per the germline V gene, CDR1 is DFQATT and CDR2 is SNEGSKA (reference sequence). Here the CDR3 reads CCARGIPGTQSTEAFF. The CDR3 region has the DNA TGCTGTGCTAGAGGAATACCCGGGACACAAAGCACTGAAGCTTTCTTT.

This clonotype has a handful of counts. The V call is TRBV7-9, the J call TRBJ1-2; D is unresolved. The CDR3 has 15 residues. Deletions cut 0 bases from V and 2 bases from J, with 10 bases between. Germline lookup yields CDR1 SEHNR and CDR2 FQNEAQ (reference sequence). The chain's CDR3 is CASSLAGSRNYGYTF. DNA for the CDR3: TGTGCCAGCAGCTTAGCTGGCAGCAGAAACTATGGCTACACCTTC.

This clonotype came up many times. CDR3 bases: TGCGCCAGCAGCTTGTACTCTACCGGGACAGGCCTCCTCGAGCAGTACTTC. It yields the protein CASSLYSTGTGLLEQYF. J is TRBJ2-7 and V is TRBV5-1, with 8 bases identical to TRBD1. This CDR3 region has 17 residues. The germline V gene has CDR1 SGHRS and CDR2 YFSETQ. The trim removed 1 base at V and 6 bases at J, leaving 15 bases unmatched.

The chain combines TRBV10-3 with TRBJ2-1, with a weak D call TRBD2 (6 bases). CDR1 is ENHRY, CDR2 SYGVKD, per germline. Trimming took off 2 bases at V and 5 bases at J, with 13 bases between the two ends. The CDR3 length is 15 residues. CDR3 in amino acids: CAISERFGGNNEQFF. The CDR3 coding sequence is TGTGCCATCAGTGAGCGGTTTGGCGGGAACAATGAGCAGTTCTTC.

The chain joins TRBV6-5 to TRBJ1-5; D remains unclear. This CDR3 is built from 14 residues. The V gene's germline CDR1 is MNHEY and CDR2 SVGAGI. Trimming cost V 2 bases and J 0 bases, with 5 bases left between them. CDR3 DNA sequence: TGTGCCAGCAGTTACGGGTATAGCAATCAGCCCCAGCATTTT. This gives the protein CASSYGYSNQPQHF.